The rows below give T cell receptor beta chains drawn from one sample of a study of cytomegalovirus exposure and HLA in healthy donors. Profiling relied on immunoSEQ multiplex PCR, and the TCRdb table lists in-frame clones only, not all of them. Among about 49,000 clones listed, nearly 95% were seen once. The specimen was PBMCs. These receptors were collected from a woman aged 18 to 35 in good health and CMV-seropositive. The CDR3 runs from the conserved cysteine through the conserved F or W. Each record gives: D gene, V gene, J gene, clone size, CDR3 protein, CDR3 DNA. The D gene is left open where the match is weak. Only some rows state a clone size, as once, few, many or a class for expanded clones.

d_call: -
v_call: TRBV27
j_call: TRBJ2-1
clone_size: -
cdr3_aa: CASAGSSYNEQFF
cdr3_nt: TGTGCCAGCGCCGGGAGCTCCTACAATGAGCAGTTCTTC

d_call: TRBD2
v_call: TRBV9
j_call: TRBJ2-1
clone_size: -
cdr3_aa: CASSVTSGSVDEQFF
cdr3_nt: TGTGCCAGCAGCGTTACTAGCGGGAGTGTGGATGAGCAGTTCTTC

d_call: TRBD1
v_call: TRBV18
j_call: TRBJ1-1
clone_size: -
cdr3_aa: CASSPADRGSTEAFF
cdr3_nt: TGTGCCAGCTCACCGGCGGACAGGGGAAGTACTGAAGCTTTCTTT

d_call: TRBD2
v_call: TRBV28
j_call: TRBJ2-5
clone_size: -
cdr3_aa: CASSATRGGKETQYF
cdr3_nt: TGTGCCAGCAGCGCCACCCGGGGGGGGAAAGAGACCCAGTACTTC

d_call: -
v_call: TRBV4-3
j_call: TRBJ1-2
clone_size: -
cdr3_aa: CASSQEARGAQDYGYTF
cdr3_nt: TGCGCCAGCAGCCAAGAGGCGCGGGGGGCGCAGGACTATGGCTACACCTTC

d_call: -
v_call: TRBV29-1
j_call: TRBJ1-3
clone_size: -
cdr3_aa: CSVEAGFGNTIYF
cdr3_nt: TGCAGCGTTGAGGCGGGATTTGGAAACACCATATATTTT

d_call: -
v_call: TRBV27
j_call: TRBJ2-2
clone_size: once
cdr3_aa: CASSLEKRPTGELFF
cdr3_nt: TGTGCCAGCAGTTTAGAGAAGCGGCCCACCGGGGAGCTGTTTTTT

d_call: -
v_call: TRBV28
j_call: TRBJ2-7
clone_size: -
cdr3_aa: CASSPGGFFYEQYF
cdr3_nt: TGTGCCAGCAGCCCTGGGGGGTTTTTCTACGAGCAGTACTTC

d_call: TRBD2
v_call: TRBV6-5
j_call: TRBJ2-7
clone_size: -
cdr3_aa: CASSPGLAGPYEQYF
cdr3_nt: TGTGCCAGCAGTCCGGGACTAGCGGGACCATACGAGCAGTACTTC

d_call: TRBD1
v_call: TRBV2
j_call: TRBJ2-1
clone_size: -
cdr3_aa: CASRTGTGVPIEQFF
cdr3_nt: TGTGCCAGCAGAACCGGGACAGGAGTCCCCATAGAGCAGTTCTTC

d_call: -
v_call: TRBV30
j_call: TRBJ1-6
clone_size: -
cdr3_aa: CAWSVVQGGSPLHF
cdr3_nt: TGTGCCTGGAGTGTAGTGCAAGGAGGATCACCCCTCCACTTT

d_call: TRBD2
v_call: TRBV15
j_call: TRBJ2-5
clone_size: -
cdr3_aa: CATSRGTSETQYF
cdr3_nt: TGTGCCACCAGCCGGGGGACTAGTGAGACCCAGTACTTC

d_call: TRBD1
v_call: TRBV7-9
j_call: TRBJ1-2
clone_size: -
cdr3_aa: CASSGDRGDGYTF
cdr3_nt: TGTGCCAGCAGCGGTGACAGGGGGGATGGCTACACCTTC

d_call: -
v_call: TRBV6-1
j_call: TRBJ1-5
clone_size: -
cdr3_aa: CASTGVGNQPQHF
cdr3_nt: TGTGCCAGCACAGGGGTCGGCAATCAGCCCCAGCATTTT

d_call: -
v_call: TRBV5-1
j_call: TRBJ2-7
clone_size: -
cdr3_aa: CASRLDFYEQYF
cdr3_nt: TGCGCCAGCAGACTAGATTTCTACGAGCAGTACTTC

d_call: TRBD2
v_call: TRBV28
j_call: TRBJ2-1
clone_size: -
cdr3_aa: CASSFFGPSGRDLEFF
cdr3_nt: TGTGCCAGCAGTTTTTTTGGTCCTAGCGGGAGGGATCTTGAGTTCTTC

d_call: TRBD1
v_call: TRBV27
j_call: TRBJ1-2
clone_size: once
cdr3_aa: CASSFDRVLSGYTF
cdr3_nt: TGTGCCAGCAGTTTCGACAGGGTACTGTCTGGCTACACCTTC

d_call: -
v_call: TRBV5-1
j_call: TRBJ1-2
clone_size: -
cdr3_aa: CASSVGQDSHYGYTF
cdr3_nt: TGCGCCAGCAGCGTTGGGCAGGACAGTCACTATGGCTACACCTTC

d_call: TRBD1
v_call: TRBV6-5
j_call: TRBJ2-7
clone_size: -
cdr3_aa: CASSSQGGTGTYEQYF
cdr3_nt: TGTGCCAGCAGTTCCCAAGGGGGGACAGGGACCTACGAGCAGTACTTC

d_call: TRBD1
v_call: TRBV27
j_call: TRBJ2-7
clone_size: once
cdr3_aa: CASSWFDRAYEQYF
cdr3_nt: TGTGCCAGCAGTTGGTTCGACAGGGCCTACGAGCAGTACTTC

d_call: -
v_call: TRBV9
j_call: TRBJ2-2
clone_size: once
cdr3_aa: CASSVQGSNTGELFF
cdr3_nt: TGTGCCAGCAGCGTACAGGGGTCGAACACCGGGGAGCTGTTTTTT

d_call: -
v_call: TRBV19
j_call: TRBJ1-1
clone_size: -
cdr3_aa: CASSRGGLDTEAFF
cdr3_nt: TGTGCCAGTAGTAGGGGAGGGCTAGACACTGAAGCTTTCTTT

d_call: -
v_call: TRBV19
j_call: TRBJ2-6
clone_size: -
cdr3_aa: CASTLPGSGANVLTF
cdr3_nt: TGTGCCAGTACACTTCCAGGCTCTGGGGCCAACGTCCTGACTTTC

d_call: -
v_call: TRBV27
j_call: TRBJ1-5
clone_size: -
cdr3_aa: CASSLLGRPQHF
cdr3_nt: TGTGCCAGCAGTTTATTGGGGCGGCCCCAGCATTTT

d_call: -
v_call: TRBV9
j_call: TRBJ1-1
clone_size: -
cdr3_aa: CASSLQGRSEAFF
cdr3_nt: TGTGCCAGCAGCCTACAGGGCCGCAGTGAAGCTTTCTTT

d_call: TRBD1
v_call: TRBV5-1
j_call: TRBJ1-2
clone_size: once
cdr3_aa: CASSKATGVGYGYTF
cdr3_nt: TGCGCCAGCAGCAAGGCGACAGGGGTCGGCTATGGCTACACCTTC

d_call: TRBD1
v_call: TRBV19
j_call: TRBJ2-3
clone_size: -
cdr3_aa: CASSFRQGGRPDTQYF
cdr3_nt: TGTGCCAGTAGTTTCCGACAGGGCGGGCGTCCAGATACGCAGTATTTT

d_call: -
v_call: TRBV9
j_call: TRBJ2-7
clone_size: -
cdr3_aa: CASSVMGARSDEQYF
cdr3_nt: TGTGCCAGCAGCGTAATGGGTGCGCGGAGCGACGAGCAGTACTTC

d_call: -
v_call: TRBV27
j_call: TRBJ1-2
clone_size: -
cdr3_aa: CASSLSNAGGAHGYTF
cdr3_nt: TGTGCCAGCAGTTTATCCAACGCCGGAGGGGCGCATGGCTACACCTTC

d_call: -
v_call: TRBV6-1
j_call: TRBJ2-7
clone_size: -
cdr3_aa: CASSASSGSTDEQYF
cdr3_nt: TGTGCCAGCAGTGCCTCCTCTGGTAGTACCGACGAGCAGTACTTC